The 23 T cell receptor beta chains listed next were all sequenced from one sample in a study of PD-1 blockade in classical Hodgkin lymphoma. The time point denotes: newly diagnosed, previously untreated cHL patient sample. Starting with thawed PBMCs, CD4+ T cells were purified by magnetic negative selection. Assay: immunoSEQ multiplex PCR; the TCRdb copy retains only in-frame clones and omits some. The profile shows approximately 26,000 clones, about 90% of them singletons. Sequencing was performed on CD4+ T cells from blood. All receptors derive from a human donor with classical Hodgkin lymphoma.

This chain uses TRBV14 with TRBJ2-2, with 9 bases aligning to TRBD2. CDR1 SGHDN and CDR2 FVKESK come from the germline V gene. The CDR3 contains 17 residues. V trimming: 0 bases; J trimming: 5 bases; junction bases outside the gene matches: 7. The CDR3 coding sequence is TGTGCCAGCAGCCAAGATTACGGGACTAGCCATACCGGGGAGCTGTTTTTT. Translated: CASSQDYGTSHTGELFF.

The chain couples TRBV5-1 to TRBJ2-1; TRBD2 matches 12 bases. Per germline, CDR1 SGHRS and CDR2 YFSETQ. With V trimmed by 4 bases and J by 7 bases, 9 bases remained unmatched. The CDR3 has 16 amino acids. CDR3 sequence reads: CASSETSGGRWNEQFF. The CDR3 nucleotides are TGCGCCAGCAGCGAAACTAGCGGGGGGCGATGGAATGAGCAGTTCTTC.

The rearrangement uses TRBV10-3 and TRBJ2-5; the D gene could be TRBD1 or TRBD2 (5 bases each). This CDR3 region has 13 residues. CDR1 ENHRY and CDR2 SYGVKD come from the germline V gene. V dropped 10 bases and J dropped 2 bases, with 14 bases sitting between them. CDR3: CATSGPNQETQYF. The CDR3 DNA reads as TGTGCCACCTCGGGACCCAATCAAGAGACCCAGTACTTC.

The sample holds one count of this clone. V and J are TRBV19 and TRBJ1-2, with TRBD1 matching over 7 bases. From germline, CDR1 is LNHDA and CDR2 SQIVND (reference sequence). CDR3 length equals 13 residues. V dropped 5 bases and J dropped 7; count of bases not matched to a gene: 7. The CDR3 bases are TGTGCCAGTAGTCCCAACCGGGACAGTGGCTACACCTTC. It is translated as CASSPNRDSGYTF.

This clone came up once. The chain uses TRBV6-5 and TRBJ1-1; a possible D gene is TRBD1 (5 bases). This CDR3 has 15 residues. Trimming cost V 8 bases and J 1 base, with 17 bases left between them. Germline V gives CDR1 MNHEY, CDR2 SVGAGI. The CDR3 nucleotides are TGTGCCAGCTCGCCCGGAAATGGGGGGAACACTGAAGCTTTCTTT. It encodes CASSPGNGGNTEAFF.

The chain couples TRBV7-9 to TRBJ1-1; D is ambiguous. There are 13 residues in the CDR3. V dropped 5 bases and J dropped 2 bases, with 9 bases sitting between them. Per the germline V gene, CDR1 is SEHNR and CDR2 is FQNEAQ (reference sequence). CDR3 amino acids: CASSLTDNTEAFF. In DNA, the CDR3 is TGTGCCAGCAGCCTCACAGATAACACTGAAGCTTTCTTT.

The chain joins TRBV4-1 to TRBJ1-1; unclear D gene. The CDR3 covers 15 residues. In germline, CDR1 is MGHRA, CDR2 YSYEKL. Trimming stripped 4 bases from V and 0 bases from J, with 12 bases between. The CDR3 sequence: CASSPLISLNTEAFF. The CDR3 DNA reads TGCGCCAGCAGCCCCCTTATATCCCTGAACACTGAAGCTTTCTTT.

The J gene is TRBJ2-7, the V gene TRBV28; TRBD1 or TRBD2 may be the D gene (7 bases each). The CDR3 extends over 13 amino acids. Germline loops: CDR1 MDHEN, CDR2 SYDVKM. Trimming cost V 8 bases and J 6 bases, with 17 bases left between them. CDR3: CASVRGGPFEQYF. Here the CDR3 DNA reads TGTGCCAGCGTCAGGGGGGGGCCCTTCGAGCAGTACTTC. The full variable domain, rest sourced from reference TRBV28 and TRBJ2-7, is DVKVTQSSRYLVKRTGEKVFLECVQDMDHENMFWYRQDPGLGLRLIYFSYDVKMKEKGDIPEGYSVSREKKERFSLILESASTNQTSMYLCASVRGGPFEQYFGPGTRLTVT.

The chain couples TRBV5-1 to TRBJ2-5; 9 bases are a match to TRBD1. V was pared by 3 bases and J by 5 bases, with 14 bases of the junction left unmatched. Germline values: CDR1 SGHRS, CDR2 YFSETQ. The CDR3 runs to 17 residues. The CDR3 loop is CASSWDPGQGDSETQYF. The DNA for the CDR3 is TGCGCCAGCAGCTGGGATCCGGGACAGGGTGATTCGGAGACCCAGTACTTC.

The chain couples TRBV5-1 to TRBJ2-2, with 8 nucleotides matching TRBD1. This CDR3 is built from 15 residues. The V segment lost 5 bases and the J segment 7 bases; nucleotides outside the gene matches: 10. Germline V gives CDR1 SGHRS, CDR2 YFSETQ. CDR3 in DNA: TGCGCCAGCAGGCAGGGGGCCTCCGAGTACGGGGAGCTGTTTTTT. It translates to CASRQGASEYGELFF.

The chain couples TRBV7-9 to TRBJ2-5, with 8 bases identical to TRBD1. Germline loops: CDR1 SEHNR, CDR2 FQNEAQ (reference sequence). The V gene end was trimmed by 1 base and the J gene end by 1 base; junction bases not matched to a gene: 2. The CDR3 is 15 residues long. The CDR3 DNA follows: TGTGCCAGCAGCTTAGTAACAGGGGGCCAAGAGACCCAGTACTTC. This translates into CASSLVTGGQETQYF.

CDR3 protein: CASRGGSSGANVLTF. The CDR3, as DNA: TGTGCCAGCAGGGGGGGGTCGTCTGGGGCCAACGTCCTGACTTTC. The rearrangement uses TRBV6-1 and TRBJ2-6; TRBD2 matches at 7 bases. Germline CDR1 is MNHNS and CDR2 is SASEGT. CDR3 length: 15 residues. V lost 6 bases, J lost 1 base, and 3 bases stayed unmatched.

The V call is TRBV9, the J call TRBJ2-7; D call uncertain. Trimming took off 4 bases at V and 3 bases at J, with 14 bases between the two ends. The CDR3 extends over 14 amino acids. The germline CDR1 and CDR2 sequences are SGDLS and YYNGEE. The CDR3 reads CASSPPGRVYEQYF. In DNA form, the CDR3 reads TGTGCCAGCAGCCCCCCCGGACGGGTCTACGAGCAGTACTTC.

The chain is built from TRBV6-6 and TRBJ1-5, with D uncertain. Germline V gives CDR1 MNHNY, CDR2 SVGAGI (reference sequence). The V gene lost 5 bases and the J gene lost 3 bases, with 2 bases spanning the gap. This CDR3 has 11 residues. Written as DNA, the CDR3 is TGTGCCAGCAGTCCCAATCAGCCCCAGCATTTT. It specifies CASSPNQPQHF.

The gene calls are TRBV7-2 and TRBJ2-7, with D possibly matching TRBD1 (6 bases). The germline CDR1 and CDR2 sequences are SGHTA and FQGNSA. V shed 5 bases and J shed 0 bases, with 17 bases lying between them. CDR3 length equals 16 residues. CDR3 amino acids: CASSRLEDSLSYEQYF. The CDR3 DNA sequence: TGTGCCAGCAGCCGACTCGAGGACAGTCTCTCCTACGAGCAGTACTTC.

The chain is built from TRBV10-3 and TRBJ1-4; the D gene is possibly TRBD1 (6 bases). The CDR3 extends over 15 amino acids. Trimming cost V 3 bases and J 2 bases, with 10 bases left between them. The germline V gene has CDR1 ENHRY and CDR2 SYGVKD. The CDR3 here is CAISEPGETNEKLFF. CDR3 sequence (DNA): TGTGCCATCAGTGAACCAGGGGAGACTAATGAAAAACTGTTTTTT.

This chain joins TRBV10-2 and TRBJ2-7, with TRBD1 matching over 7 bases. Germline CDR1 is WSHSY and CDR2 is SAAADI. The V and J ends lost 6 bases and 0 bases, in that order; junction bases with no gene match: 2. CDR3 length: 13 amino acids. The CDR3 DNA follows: TGCGCCAGCAGGGACAGGAGCTCCTACGAGCAGTACTTC. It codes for CASRDRSSYEQYF.

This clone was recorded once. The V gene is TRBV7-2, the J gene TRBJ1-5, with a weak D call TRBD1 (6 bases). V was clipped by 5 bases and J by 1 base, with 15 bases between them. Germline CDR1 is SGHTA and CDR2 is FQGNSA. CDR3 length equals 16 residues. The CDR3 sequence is CASSPNRASSNQPQHF. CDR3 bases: TGTGCCAGCAGCCCGAACAGGGCCTCGAGCAATCAGCCCCAGCATTTT.

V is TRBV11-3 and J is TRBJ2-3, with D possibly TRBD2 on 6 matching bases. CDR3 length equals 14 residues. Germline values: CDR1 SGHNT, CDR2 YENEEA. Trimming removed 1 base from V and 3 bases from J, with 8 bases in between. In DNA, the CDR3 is TGTGCCAGCAGCTTAGTACGGGGGACAGATACGCAGTATTTT. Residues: CASSLVRGTDTQYF.

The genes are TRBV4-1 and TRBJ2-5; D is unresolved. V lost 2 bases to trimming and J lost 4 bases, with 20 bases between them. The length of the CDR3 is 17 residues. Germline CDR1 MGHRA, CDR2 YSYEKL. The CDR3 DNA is TGCGCCAGCAGCCAACTCGACCTTGTGCGGTTCCGAGAGACCCAGTACTTC. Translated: CASSQLDLVRFRETQYF.

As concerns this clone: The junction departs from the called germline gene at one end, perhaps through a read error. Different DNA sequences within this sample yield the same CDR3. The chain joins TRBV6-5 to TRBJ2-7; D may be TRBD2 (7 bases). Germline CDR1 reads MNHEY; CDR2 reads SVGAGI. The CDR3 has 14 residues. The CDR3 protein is CASSYSGGGQEQYF. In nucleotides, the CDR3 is TGTGCCAGCAGCTACTCGGGGGGAGGACAGGAGCAGTACTTC.

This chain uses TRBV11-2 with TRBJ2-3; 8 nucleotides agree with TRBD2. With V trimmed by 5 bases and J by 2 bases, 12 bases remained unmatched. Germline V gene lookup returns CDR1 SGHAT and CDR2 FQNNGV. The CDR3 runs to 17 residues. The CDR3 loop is CASSPRLIAGFTDTQYF. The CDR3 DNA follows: TGTGCCAGCAGCCCCCGGCTTATAGCGGGGTTCACAGATACGCAGTATTTT.

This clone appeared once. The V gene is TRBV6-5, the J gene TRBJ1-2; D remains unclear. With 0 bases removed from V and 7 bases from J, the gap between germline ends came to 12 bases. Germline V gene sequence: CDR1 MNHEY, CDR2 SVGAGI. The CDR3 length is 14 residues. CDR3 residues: CASSYSPRVGGYTF. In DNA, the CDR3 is TGTGCCAGCAGTTACTCCCCCCGAGTAGGTGGCTACACCTTC.